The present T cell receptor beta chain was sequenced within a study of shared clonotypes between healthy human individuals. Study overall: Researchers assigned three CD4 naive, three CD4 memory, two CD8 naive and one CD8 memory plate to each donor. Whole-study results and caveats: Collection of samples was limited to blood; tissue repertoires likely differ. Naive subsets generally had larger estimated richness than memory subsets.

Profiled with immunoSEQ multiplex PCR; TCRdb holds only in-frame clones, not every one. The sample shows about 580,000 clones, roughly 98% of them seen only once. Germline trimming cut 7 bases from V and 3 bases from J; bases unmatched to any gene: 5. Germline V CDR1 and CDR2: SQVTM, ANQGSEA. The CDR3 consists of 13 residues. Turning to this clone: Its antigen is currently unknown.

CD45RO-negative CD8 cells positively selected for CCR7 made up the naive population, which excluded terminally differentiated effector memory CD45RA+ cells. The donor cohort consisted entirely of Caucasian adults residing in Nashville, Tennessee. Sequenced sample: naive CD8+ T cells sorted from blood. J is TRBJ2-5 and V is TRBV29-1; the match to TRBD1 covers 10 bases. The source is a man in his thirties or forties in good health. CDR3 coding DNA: TGCAGCGCCCCGGGACAGGGGAAAGAGACCCAGTACTTC. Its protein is CSAPGQGKETQYF.